These 21 T cell receptor beta chains came from one sample sequenced in a study of shared clonotypes between healthy human individuals. The method was immunoSEQ multiplex PCR; TCRdb's version includes in-frame clones alone and lacks a portion of them. The sample lists 2.3 million or so clones; 90% to 95% were seen once. Sequenced material: naive CD4+ T cells from PBMCs. Subset given: CD45RA+ positively selected. These receptors were obtained from a man younger than 35 in good health. Some clones in this sample may be carry-over from other donors' samples.

V is TRBV5-1 and J is TRBJ1-2; D gene ambiguous. The CDR3 has 15 amino acids. CDR1 is SGHRS, CDR2 YFSETQ, per germline. V shed 2 bases and J shed 0 bases, with 11 bases lying between them. This chain's CDR3 is CASSLGIGANYGYTF. DNA for the CDR3: TGCGCCAGCAGCTTAGGTATCGGCGCTAACTATGGCTACACCTTC.

J is TRBJ2-7 and V is TRBV7-9, with 9 bases aligning to TRBD2. CDR1 is SEHNR and CDR2 is FQNEAQ in the germline V gene (reference sequence). CDR3 length: 12 residues. With V trimmed by 9 bases and J by 4 bases, 4 bases remained unmatched. The CDR3 DNA reads TGTGCCAGTTGGACTAGCGAGTACGAGCAGTACTTC. Its translation: CASWTSEYEQYF. Supplemented by reference TRBV7-9 and TRBJ2-7, the full variable domain reads DTGVSQNPRHKITKRGQNVTFRCDPISEHNRLYWYRQTLGQGPEFLTYFQNEAQLEKSRLLSDRFSAERPKGSFSTLEIQRTEQGDSAMYLCASWTSEYEQYFGPGTRLTVT.

DNA of the CDR3: TGTGCCAGCAGCTTGATAACAGCGAACACCGGGGAGCTGTTTTTT. It is translated as CASSLITANTGELFF. The rearrangement joins TRBV11-1 to TRBJ2-2; D is unclear. The germline CDR1 and CDR2 sequences are SGHAT and FQDESV (reference sequence). The CDR3 is 15 amino acids. The V gene lost 3 bases and the J gene lost 0 bases, with 8 bases spanning the gap. Using reference TRBV11-1 and TRBJ2-2 for the parts outside the CDR3, the full variable domain is EAEVAQSPRYKITEKSQAVAFWCDPISGHATLYWYRQILGQGPELLVQFQDESVVDDSQLPKDRFSAERLKGVDSTLKIQPAELGDSAMYLCASSLITANTGELFFGEGSRLTVL.

The rearrangement links TRBV27 to TRBJ2-3; 8 nucleotides agree with TRBD1. V lost 4 bases, J lost 6 bases, and 0 bases stayed unmatched. CDR1 is MNHEY, CDR2 SMNVEV, per germline (reference sequence). This CDR3 has 12 amino acids. The CDR3 here is CASSYRGDTQYF. The CDR3 region has the DNA TGTGCCAGCAGTTACAGGGGGGATACGCAGTATTTT.

The chain uses TRBV2 and TRBJ2-2, with unresolved D. Germline CDR1 reads SNHLY; CDR2 reads FYNNEI. The CDR3 is made up of 12 amino acids. Trimming removed 6 bases at V and 4 bases at J, with 6 bases between. The CDR3 spells CASSGSTGELFF. For the CDR3, the DNA is TGTGCCAGCAGCGGGTCCACCGGGGAGCTGTTTTTT. Complete variable domain (other parts from reference TRBV2 and TRBJ2-2): EPEVTQTPSHQVTQMGQEVILRCVPISNHLYFYWYRQILGQKVEFLVSFYNNEISEKSEIFDDQFSVERPDGSNFTLKIRSTKLEDSAMYFCASSGSTGELFFGEGSRLTVL.

The rearrangement uses TRBV7-9 and TRBJ1-1; TRBD1 aligns across 9 bases. The CDR3 runs 16 residues. The germline gives CDR1 SEHNR, CDR2 FQNEAQ (reference sequence). V trimming: 5 bases; J trimming: 0 bases; junction bases outside the gene matches: 7. CDR3 nucleotides: TGTGCCAGCAGCCTAACAGGGGGCGCCGTGAACACTGAAGCTTTCTTT. This sequence encodes CASSLTGGAVNTEAFF.

This chain connects TRBV5-1 to TRBJ1-2; TRBD1 agrees at 9 bases. The V gene's germline CDR1 is SGHRS and CDR2 YFSETQ. Trimming cost V 1 base and J 5 bases; bases outside gene matches: 9. The CDR3 has 16 amino acids. In DNA form, the CDR3 reads TGCGCCAGCAGCTTGAACTCACAGGGGGCGGAATATGGCTACACCTTC. Amino acid sequence: CASSLNSQGAEYGYTF.

This clone was counted only a few times. V is TRBV13 and J is TRBJ1-1, with 7 bases matching TRBD1. CDR1 and CDR2 (germline): PRHDT, FYEKMQ (reference sequence). CDR3 size: 15 residues. J was trimmed by 4 bases and V by 5 bases; bases with no gene match: 10. This CDR3 reads CASSTSDRETTEAFF. CDR3 in DNA: TGTGCCAGCAGCACATCAGACAGGGAGACCACTGAAGCTTTCTTT.

V gene TRBV13 combines with J gene TRBJ2-7; no firm D call. Per the germline V gene, CDR1 is PRHDT and CDR2 is FYEKMQ (reference sequence). V shed 1 base and J shed 2 bases, with 12 bases lying between them. The CDR3 runs 15 residues. This CDR3 is CASSLVKRQAYEQYF. The CDR3 DNA reads TGTGCCAGCAGCTTAGTTAAGAGACAAGCCTACGAGCAGTACTTC. The variable domain in full, completed from reference TRBV13 and TRBJ2-7, reads AAGVIQSPRHLIKEKRETATLKCYPIPRHDTVYWYQQGPGQDPQFLISFYEKMQSDKGSIPDRFSAQQFSDYHSELNMSSLELGDSALYFCASSLVKRQAYEQYFGPGTRLTVT.

Notes on this clone: One end of the junction is discordant with germline, which a read error may explain. The chain recombines TRBV7-3 with TRBJ2-1, with 10 bases lining up with TRBD2. The CDR3 has 18 residues. Germline V CDR1 and CDR2: SGHTA, FQGTGA. CDR3 residues: CASSLNPLTSGEPEEQFF. The DNA for the CDR3 is TGTGCCAGCAGTTTAAACCCACTTACTAGCGGGGAGCCAGAAGAGCAGTTCTTC. The entire variable domain, with the rest obtained from reference TRBV7-3 and TRBJ2-1, is as follows: GAGVSQTPSNKVTEKGKYVELRCDPISGHTALYWYRQSLGQGPEFLIYFQGTGAADDSGLPNDRFFAVRPEGSVSTLKIQRTERGDSAVYLCASSLNPLTSGEPEEQFFGPGTRLTVL.

The chain employs TRBV15 and TRBJ2-3; D perhaps matches TRBD1 (5 bases). CDR3 length: 17 residues. From germline, CDR1 is LNHNV and CDR2 YYDKDF (reference sequence). Trimming left V 5 bases short and J 1 base short, with 19 bases between. The CDR3 DNA sequence: TGTGCCACCAGCCGTAGCAGGGCTCCCCTTCGCACAGATACGCAGTATTTT. Amino acid sequence: CATSRSRAPLRTDTQYF.

The gene calls are TRBV6-1 and TRBJ2-5; unclear D gene. Trimming shortened V by 7 bases and J by 7 bases, and 4 bases separated the two germline ends. The CDR3 sequence is 9 residues long. Germline assignment: CDR1 MNHNS and CDR2 SASEGT. The DNA of the CDR3 is TGTGCCAGCACGGGGACCCAGTACTTC. Residues: CASTGTQYF.

The chain links TRBV7-9 to TRBJ2-4; D is unresolved. V was pared by 2 bases and J by 1 base, with 9 bases between. This CDR3 is 15 amino acids long. Germline CDR1 reads SEHNR; CDR2 reads FQNEAQ (reference sequence). Here the CDR3 reads CASSLTYGAKNIQYF. The DNA of the CDR3 is TGTGCCAGCAGCTTAACGTACGGGGCCAAAAACATTCAGTACTTC. Combining the CDR3 with reference TRBV7-9 and TRBJ2-4 gives the whole variable domain DTGVSQNPRHKITKRGQNVTFRCDPISEHNRLYWYRQTLGQGPEFLTYFQNEAQLEKSRLLSDRFSAERPKGSFSTLEIQRTEQGDSAMYLCASSLTYGAKNIQYFGAGTRLSVL.

V usage is TRBV30 and J usage is TRBJ1-3, with D uncertain. The V end lost 4 bases, the J end lost 4 bases, and 11 bases lay between the germline ends. The CDR3 covers 13 residues. Looked up from germline, CDR1 is GTSNPN and CDR2 is SVGIG (reference sequence). The CDR3 coding sequence is TGTGCCTGGACGCATACCCTCGGAAACACCATATATTTT. Translation: CAWTHTLGNTIYF.

The genes are TRBV6-1 and TRBJ1-4; 8 positions match TRBD1. V dropped 6 bases and J dropped 7; count of bases not matched to a gene: 4. CDR1 is MNHNS and CDR2 is SASEGT in the germline V gene. This CDR3 has 13 amino acids. In nucleotides, the CDR3 is TGTGCCAGCAGGGTCACAGGGGGTGAAAAACTGTTTTTT. This sequence encodes CASRVTGGEKLFF.

The chain has TRBV18 and TRBJ2-7; 8 nucleotides match TRBD1. V lost 5 bases to trimming and J lost 5 bases; unmatched junction nucleotides: 8. Germline CDR1 KGHSH, CDR2 LQKENI. This CDR3 comprises 14 residues. The CDR3 is CASSSGQVVDEQYF. CDR3 nucleotides: TGTGCCAGCTCATCGGGACAGGTTGTCGACGAGCAGTACTTC.

V usage is TRBV10-1 and J usage is TRBJ2-2, with 7 bases fitting TRBD1. J lost 5 bases, V lost 7 bases, and 10 bases had no gene match. The V gene's germline CDR1 is WNHNN and CDR2 SYGVQD (reference sequence). The CDR3 is made up of 15 amino acids. Here the CDR3 reads CASNTGTVGTGELFF. DNA for the CDR3: TGCGCCAGCAATACCGGGACAGTTGGAACCGGGGAGCTGTTTTTT.

This clone showed up just once. The chain links TRBV10-3 to TRBJ2-1, with 11 bases identical to TRBD2. The ends lost 4 bases at V and 0 bases at J; junction bases unmatched: 2. The germline gives CDR1 ENHRY, CDR2 SYGVKD. The CDR3 is 16 amino acids. CDR3 in DNA: TGTGCCATCAGTGTAACTAGCGGGAGCTCCTACAATGAGCAGTTCTTC. As protein: CAISVTSGSSYNEQFF.

This clone was seen a single time. The V call is TRBV5-1, the J call TRBJ1-2, with 7 bases lining up with TRBD1. This CDR3 spans 15 amino acids. The ends lost 0 bases at V and 4 bases at J; junction bases unmatched: 6. Germline CDR1 SGHRS, CDR2 YFSETQ. The CDR3 loop is CASSLAPGQTYGYTF. Here the CDR3 DNA reads TGCGCCAGCAGCTTGGCCCCGGGACAGACCTATGGCTACACCTTC. The full variable domain, rest sourced from reference TRBV5-1 and TRBJ1-2, is KAGVTQTPRYLIKTRGQQVTLSCSPISGHRSVSWYQQTPGQGLQFLFEYFSETQRNKGNFPGRFSGRQFSNSRSEMNVSTLELGDSALYLCASSLAPGQTYGYTFGSGTRLTVV.

The chain recombines TRBV7-9 with TRBJ2-1; 12 bases line up with TRBD2. Germline V CDR1 and CDR2: SEHNR, FQNEAQ (reference sequence). This CDR3 has 15 residues. V lost 5 bases and J lost 5; bases outside the gene matches: 4. CDR3 region: CASSATSGRNNEQFF. The CDR3 nucleotides are TGTGCCAGCAGCGCGACTAGCGGGAGAAACAATGAGCAGTTCTTC.

The rearrangement uses TRBV4-1 and TRBJ2-5, with 7 bases matching TRBD1. The J call may be mistaken, given a closer DNA end match to TRBJ2-7. The CDR3 extends over 15 amino acids. Germline values: CDR1 MGHRA, CDR2 YSYEKL. The CDR3 bases are TGCGCCAGCAGCCGAAGTTGGGGACAGTTGTACGAGCAGTACTTC. This gives the protein CASSRSWGQLYEQYF.